This T cell receptor (beta chain) was identified in a study of T cell repertoires in cytomegalovirus infection. In the study overall: CMV epitopes that were recently identified and HLA-C-restricted were used alongside well-studied HLA-B-restricted ones. Public TCR beta signatures were indicative of both CMV infection and a matching HLA type.

TCRdb reprocessed the reads with MiXCR, giving one entry per CDR3 protein. The table records about 220,000 distinct CDR3 sequences, roughly 34% of them present only once. Study-level findings and limits: Pooled public TCR beta family frequency picked out CMV carriers with the relevant HLA.

About this clonotype: The antigen is undetermined.

The CDR3 is 14 amino acids. Per germline, CDR1 SGHTA and CDR2 FQGTGA. Deletions cut 6 bases from V and 7 bases from J, with 16 bases between. The source material was CD8+ T cells from cultured PBMCs, sampled from culture after CMV antigen stimulation. The receptor's source is a human donor in good health (CMV status not recorded). Some clones in this sample may be carry-over from other donors' samples. The chain combines TRBV7-3 with TRBJ1-5; a weak D match, TRBD1 (5 bases). CDR3 bases: TGTGCCAGCAGTACCGGGGGGGGAAAACAGCCCCAGCATTTT. Protein: CASSTGGGKQPQHF.